This TCR beta chain derives from a study of T cell responses to AZD1222 COVID-19 vaccine. Repertoires were generated with immunoSEQ multiplex PCR, while TCRdb's copy carries only in-frame clones and drops some. The table has about 110,000 clones, about nine tenths seen once. As concerns this clone: Its antigen is currently unknown.

CDR3 length: 14 amino acids. Germline V lookup: CDR1 MNHEY, CDR2 SMNVEV (reference sequence). Trimming took 7 bases from V and 11 from J; bases not matched to a gene: 14. Study-wide results and caveats: Within unmutated variant regions lay the reported targets of nearly half of spike-specific TCRs.

This material consisted of peripheral blood, taken on day 0 of AZD1222 vaccination. V is TRBV27 and J is TRBJ2-1; TRBD1 aligns across 7 bases. This TCR derives from an adult in good health. CDR3 sequence (DNA): TGTGCCAGCAAAGAACAGCATCAGGGGGTAAAGCAGTTCTTC. This gives the protein CASKEQHQGVKQFF.